The 26 T cell receptor beta chains below all came from one sample that was sequenced in a study of blood T cell repertoires in COVID-19. Here immunoSEQ multiplex PCR was the method, and the copy in TCRdb shows in-frame clones only, minus some. The sample contains about 270,000 clones, roughly 86% of which appear only once. Material for sequencing was peripheral blood. All receptors derive from a middle-aged man with active or convalescent COVID-19.

This rearrangement joins TRBV10-3 to TRBJ2-7; 10 positions agree with TRBD2. Looked up from germline, CDR1 is ENHRY and CDR2 is SYGVKD. The CDR3 has 15 amino acids. The junction had 8 bases not matched to a gene; V was cut back by 7 bases and J by 2 bases. The CDR3 region is CAINSRTSGTYEQYF. Written as DNA, the CDR3 is TGTGCCATCAATTCGCGGACTAGCGGAACCTACGAGCAGTACTTC.

This chain joins TRBV28 and TRBJ1-1, with TRBD1 identical over 7 bases. Germline V CDR1 and CDR2: MDHEN, SYDVKM. The V gene end was trimmed by 6 bases and the J gene end by 4 bases; junction bases not matched to a gene: 8. This CDR3 contains 14 residues. CDR3 in DNA: TGTGCCAGCAGGGGGGCACAGGGGTCCACTGAAGCTTTCTTT. Amino acid sequence: CASRGAQGSTEAFF. The variable domain in full, with the rest retrieved from reference TRBV28 and TRBJ1-1, is DVKVTQSSRYLVKRTGEKVFLECVQDMDHENMFWYRQDPGLGLRLIYFSYDVKMKEKGDIPEGYSVSREKKERFSLILESASTNQTSMYLCASRGAQGSTEAFFGQGTRLTVV.

The chain combines TRBV4-1 with TRBJ2-2, with TRBD1 as a possible D gene (5 bases). Looked up from germline, CDR1 is MGHRA and CDR2 is YSYEKL. This CDR3 region has 13 residues. Trimming shortened V by 2 bases and J by 6 bases, and 7 bases separated the two germline ends. CDR3 DNA: TGCGCCAGCAGCCAACAGGGTCCCGGGGAGCTGTTTTTT. It codes for CASSQQGPGELFF.

This CDR3 reads CASSAGTGDGYTF. DNA of the CDR3: TGTGCCAGCAGCGCCGGGACAGGGGATGGCTACACCTTC. The rearrangement joins TRBV5-5 to TRBJ1-2, with 10 positions matching TRBD1. This CDR3 has 13 amino acids. Germline-derived CDR1 and CDR2 are SGHKS and YYEKEE (reference sequence). V was clipped by 4 bases and J by 6 bases; unmatched bases: 3.

The DNA of the CDR3 is TGTGCCAGCAGCTCCAGGGGGCGCCGATACGACACTGAAGCTTTCTTT. Its protein is CASSSRGRRYDTEAFF. The chain employs TRBV11-3 and TRBJ1-1, with TRBD1 matching 8 bases. CDR3 length: 16 residues. Per the germline V gene, CDR1 is SGHNT and CDR2 is YENEEA. V gave up 4 bases and J gave up 3 bases; unmatched junction bases: 10.

CDR3 coding DNA: TGTGCCAGCAGCGAACCTAGCGGGGGGGCCTACGAGCAGTACTTC. Amino acids: CASSEPSGGAYEQYF. The chain recombines TRBV4-2 with TRBJ2-7; 12 bases are a match to TRBD2. Unmatched junction bases numbered 4, after V lost 5 bases and J lost 2 bases. Per germline, CDR1 LGHNA and CDR2 YNFKEQ. This CDR3 comprises 15 residues.

This clone has a single count. The J gene is TRBJ1-1, the V gene TRBV7-3; D possibly corresponds to TRBD1 (6 bases). V was cut by 4 bases and J by 1 base, with 13 bases left in between. The V gene's germline CDR1 is SGHTA and CDR2 FQGTGA. The CDR3 consists of 15 residues. The CDR3 protein is CASSSSGTPNTEAFF. CDR3 nucleotides: TGTGCCAGCAGCTCGTCCGGGACACCGAACACTGAAGCTTTCTTT.

V usage is TRBV6-5 and J usage is TRBJ2-7, with D perhaps TRBD1 (5 bases). Germline lookup yields CDR1 MNHEY and CDR2 SVGAGI. The V gene lost 7 bases and the J gene lost 2 bases, with 15 bases spanning the gap. This CDR3 is built from 14 residues. CDR3 sequence reads: CASKSGYLPYEQYF. The DNA of the CDR3 is TGTGCCAGCAAATCAGGGTACCTACCCTACGAGCAGTACTTC.

The CDR3: CASTPPGSTNEKLFF. CDR3 coding DNA: TGTGCCAGCACCCCGCCAGGCTCAACTAATGAAAAACTGTTTTTT. This rearrangement joins TRBV28 to TRBJ1-4; the D is unclear. From germline, CDR1 is MDHEN and CDR2 SYDVKM. Trimming removed 7 bases from V and 0 bases from J, with 12 bases in between. CDR3 length equals 15 residues.

The V call is TRBV5-1, the J call TRBJ1-6; 7 bases align to TRBD1. Per germline, CDR1 SGHRS and CDR2 YFSETQ. V lost 4 bases, J lost 8 bases, and 3 bases stayed unmatched. The CDR3 is 13 amino acids. CDR3 protein: CASSNDRDSPLHF. CDR3 in DNA: TGCGCCAGCAGCAACGACAGGGATTCACCCCTCCACTTT.

This rearrangement joins TRBV5-1 to TRBJ2-2; 9 positions match TRBD2. Germline V gene data show CDR1 as SGHRS and CDR2 as YFSETQ. The CDR3 extends over 17 amino acids. V lost 4 bases, J lost 2 bases, and 9 bases stayed unmatched. CDR3 amino acids: CASSGGRGGLNTGELFF. The CDR3 DNA is TGCGCCAGCAGCGGCGGGCGGGGGGGCCTTAACACCGGGGAGCTGTTTTTT.

The rearrangement joins TRBV6-5 to TRBJ1-5; the match to TRBD1 covers 9 bases. The CDR3 has 14 residues. CDR1 is MNHEY and CDR2 is SVGAGI in the germline V gene. V was clipped by 5 bases and J by 7 bases; unmatched bases: 6. CDR3 region: CASSTGQGTQPQHF. Written as DNA, the CDR3 is TGTGCCAGCAGTACCGGACAGGGGACCCAGCCCCAGCATTTT.

The chain joins TRBV23-1 to TRBJ2-2, with TRBD1 matching over 7 bases. TRBV23-1 is marked as an open reading frame, function uncertain. This CDR3 is 18 amino acids long. J was trimmed by 3 bases and V by 4 bases; bases with no gene match: 14. The CDR3 coding sequence is TGCGCCAGCAGTCTCCCATTCCGGGACAGACAAGACACCGGGGAGCTGTTTTTT. This gives the protein CASSLPFRDRQDTGELFF.

This chain connects TRBV9 to TRBJ2-1; TRBD2 aligns across 8 bases. J gave up 2 bases and V 2 bases, and 6 bases lay outside the gene matches. There are 16 residues in the CDR3. Germline values: CDR1 SGDLS, CDR2 YYNGEE. This chain's CDR3 is CASSVSAGVTYNEQFF. CDR3 DNA sequence: TGTGCCAGCAGCGTCTCAGCGGGAGTGACCTACAATGAGCAGTTCTTC.

The chain uses TRBV9 and TRBJ1-5; TRBD1 might be the D (6 bases). Trimming took off 3 bases at V and 6 bases at J, with 10 bases between the two ends. The CDR3 consists of 13 residues. The germline gives CDR1 SGDLS, CDR2 YYNGEE. The CDR3 sequence is CASSEGGSQPQHF. The DNA of the CDR3 is TGTGCCAGCAGCGAGGGGGGGAGTCAGCCCCAGCATTTT.

This chain uses TRBV6-5 with TRBJ2-1; the D gene is possibly TRBD1 (6 bases). In germline, CDR1 is MNHEY, CDR2 SVGAGI. This CDR3 is 16 amino acids long. The ends were cut back, 1 base at V and 3 bases at J, with 13 bases in the middle. The DNA for the CDR3 is TGTGCCAGCAGTTACTTACCAGGGGCTGTCTACAATGAGCAGTTCTTC. The encoded protein is CASSYLPGAVYNEQFF.

The rearrangement joins TRBV28 to TRBJ2-7; possibly TRBD1 for D (6 bases). Per the germline V gene, CDR1 is MDHEN and CDR2 is SYDVKM. Between the trimmed V and J ends, which lost 2 bases and 3 bases, there was a span of 11 bases. The CDR3 has 14 residues. The CDR3 sequence: CASSLVGALYEQYF. CDR3 bases: TGTGCCAGCAGTTTAGTGGGGGCCCTCTACGAGCAGTACTTC.

This chain joins TRBV24-1 and TRBJ1-2, with 9 bases matching TRBD1. The CDR3 has 15 residues. CDR1 KGHDR and CDR2 SFDVKD come from the germline V gene. The ends lost 5 bases at V and 4 bases at J; junction bases unmatched: 7. CDR3 protein: CATSAMGQGSYGYTF. The DNA of the CDR3 is TGTGCCACCAGTGCCATGGGACAGGGAAGCTATGGCTACACCTTC.

The chain links TRBV3-1 (or the pseudogene TRBV3-2) to TRBJ2-5; D remains unclear. The CDR3 extends over 12 amino acids. The ends were cut back, 10 bases at V and 5 bases at J, with 14 bases in the middle. Germline lookup yields CDR1 LGHDT and CDR2 YNNKEL (reference sequence). The CDR3 spells CATSRPQETQYF. The CDR3 bases are TGTGCCACCTCTAGGCCCCAGGAGACCCAGTACTTC.

This sequence joins TRBV4-1 and TRBJ2-5; 8 positions agree with TRBD1. The CDR3 covers 14 residues. J lost 2 bases, V lost 4 bases, and 3 bases had no gene match. Germline CDR1 MGHRA, CDR2 YSYEKL. The CDR3 reads CASSRGQGQETQYF. For the CDR3, the DNA is TGCGCCAGCAGCCGAGGACAGGGACAAGAGACCCAGTACTTC.

The V call is TRBV3-1 (or the pseudogene TRBV3-2), the J call TRBJ2-5; perhaps TRBD2 as D (7 bases). The CDR3 loop spans 17 amino acids. V dropped 1 base and J dropped 2 bases, with 17 bases sitting between them. CDR1 LGHDT and CDR2 YNNKEL come from the germline V gene (reference sequence). The DNA for the CDR3 is TGTGCCAGCAGCCAAGGCTGGGGCAGGGGAGGGCAAGAGACCCAGTACTTC. This translates into CASSQGWGRGGQETQYF.

This clone was observed once. The V call is TRBV28, the J call TRBJ2-1; no definite D call. CDR1 is MDHEN and CDR2 is SYDVKM in the germline V gene. V shed 8 bases and J shed 8 bases, with 10 bases lying between them. The CDR3 runs to 11 residues. The CDR3 protein is CASETADEQFF. The DNA for the CDR3 is TGTGCCAGCGAGACGGCGGATGAGCAGTTCTTC.

The chain carries TRBV25-1 and TRBJ1-1; TRBD1 matches at 9 bases. The CDR3 is made up of 13 amino acids. With 4 bases clipped from V and 5 bases from J, the junction kept 2 bases outside the gene matches. The germline gives CDR1 MGHDK, CDR2 SYGVNS. Here the CDR3 reads CASSGGTGTEAFF. The CDR3 DNA sequence: TGTGCCAGCAGTGGCGGGACAGGGACTGAAGCTTTCTTT.

The rearrangement joins TRBV28 to TRBJ1-2; no reliable D call. Germline CDR1 and CDR2: MDHEN and SYDVKM. V was clipped by 3 bases and J by 3 bases, with 5 bases between them. This CDR3 is built from 12 residues. CDR3 sequence: CASSFQDYGYTF. The DNA for the CDR3 is TGTGCCAGCAGTTTCCAGGACTATGGCTACACCTTC.

The chain combines TRBV27 with TRBJ2-3, with D possibly matching TRBD1 (6 bases). Germline V lookup: CDR1 MNHEY, CDR2 SMNVEV (reference sequence). The CDR3 spans 16 residues. Trimming stripped 5 bases from V and 3 bases from J, with 18 bases between. The CDR3: CASSAQGGGNTDTQYF. CDR3 sequence (DNA): TGTGCCAGCAGTGCACAGGGTGGGGGTAATACAGATACGCAGTATTTT.

The J gene is TRBJ2-3, the V gene TRBV2, with D possibly being TRBD2 (5 bases). V lost 6 bases and J 4 bases, leaving 14 bases between the germline ends. Germline values: CDR1 SNHLY, CDR2 FYNNEI. This CDR3 has 14 amino acids. DNA for the CDR3: TGTGCCAGCAGGGCCGCGAGGGTTGCAGATACGCAGTATTTT. This gives the protein CASRAARVADTQYF.